The clone carrying this T cell receptor beta chain was seen many times. What it binds is not known. This sample was included in a study of T cells in Graves' hyperthyroidism and ophthalmopathy. Turning to the study itself: Pretreatment peripheral blood was obtained at initial diagnosis. Study-wide results and caveats: A model of 13 V-J features distinguished ophthalmopathy from stable hyperthyroidism.

Germline V gives CDR1 SGHRS, CDR2 YFSETQ. V lost 4 bases and J lost 8, with 19 bases in between. The CDR3 is 15 residues long. Diagnoses rested on clinical symptoms, serum thyroxine and TRAb, thyroid ultrasound and orbital computed tomography. It was RNA transcripts that yielded the amplified TCR beta CDR3 regions. HTBI primers were used for first-round RT-PCR of the TCR CDR3. TCRdb processed the multiplex PCR reads anew with MiXCR; each CDR3 protein has one entry. The table includes 500,000 to 650,000 distinct CDR3 sequences, 14% detected once. The chain combines TRBV5-1 with TRBJ2-1, with D perhaps TRBD1 (6 bases). Specimen: blood. This TCR came from a woman aged 40 to 50 with Graves' hyperthyroidism. The CDR3 nucleotides read TGCGCCAGCAGCCCAAAGGACAGCGAGGGGTATGAGCAGTTCTTC. It yields the protein CASSPKDSEGYEQFF. Full variable domain (missing parts from reference TRBV5-1 and TRBJ2-1): KAGVTQTPRYLIKTRGQQVTLSCSPISGHRSVSWYQQTPGQGLQFLFEYFSETQRNKGNFPGRFSGRQFSNSRSEMNVSTLELGDSALYLCASSPKDSEGYEQFFGPGTRLTVL.